The clone carrying this T cell receptor beta chain was detected once. The sample comes from a study of blood T cell repertoires in COVID-19. Study as a whole: COVID-19 samples from acute and convalescent phases originated in the United States, Italy and Spain. The analysed material was cDNA or gDNA that came from T cells, B-cell-depleted T cells, or PBMCs.

Study processing details: Amplification from reference gene primers served as the basis for estimated nucleated cell counts. Repertoires were generated with immunoSEQ multiplex PCR, while TCRdb's copy carries only in-frame clones and drops some. The D gene and trimming were derived from the DNA, and the V and J assignments and clone size from that table. The table lists some 74,000 clones, under 85% of them singletons. CDR1 is LGHNA, CDR2 YSLEER, per germline. The CDR3 is 15 residues long. V shed 0 bases and J 3 bases; nucleotides not matched to a gene: 4. The sequenced material came from peripheral blood. The TCR was taken from a woman between 45 and 60 years old with acute or convalescent COVID-19. The rearrangement joins TRBV4-3 to TRBJ1-2, with 7 positions matching TRBD1. CDR3 amino acids: CASSQDAGGYYGYTF. As DNA, the CDR3 is TGCGCCAGCAGCCAAGATGCAGGGGGATACTATGGCTACACCTTC.